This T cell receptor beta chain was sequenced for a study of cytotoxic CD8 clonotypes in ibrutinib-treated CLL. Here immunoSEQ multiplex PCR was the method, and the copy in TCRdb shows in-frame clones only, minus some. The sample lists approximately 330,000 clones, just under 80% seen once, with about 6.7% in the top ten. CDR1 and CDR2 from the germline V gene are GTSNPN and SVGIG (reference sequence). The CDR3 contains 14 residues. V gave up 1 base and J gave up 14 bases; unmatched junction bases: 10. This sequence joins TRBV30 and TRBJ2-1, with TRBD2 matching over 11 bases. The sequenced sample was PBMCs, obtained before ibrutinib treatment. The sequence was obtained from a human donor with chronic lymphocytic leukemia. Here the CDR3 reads CAWSGLTSGGEEFF. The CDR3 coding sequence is TGTGCCTGGAGTGGGCTTACTAGCGGGGGAGAGGAGTTCTTC.